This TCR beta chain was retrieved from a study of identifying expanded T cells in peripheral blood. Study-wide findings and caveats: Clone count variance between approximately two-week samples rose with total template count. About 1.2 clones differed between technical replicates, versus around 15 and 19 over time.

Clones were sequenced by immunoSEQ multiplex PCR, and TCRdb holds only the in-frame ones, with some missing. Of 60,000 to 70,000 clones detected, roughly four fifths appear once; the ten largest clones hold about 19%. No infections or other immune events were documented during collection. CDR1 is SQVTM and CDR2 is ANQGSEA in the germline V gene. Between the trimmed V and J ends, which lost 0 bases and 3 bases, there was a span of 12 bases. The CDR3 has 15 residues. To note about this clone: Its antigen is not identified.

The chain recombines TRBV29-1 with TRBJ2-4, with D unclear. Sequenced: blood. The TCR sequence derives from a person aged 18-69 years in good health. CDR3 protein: CSVEEVDRRKNIQYF. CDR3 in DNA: TGCAGCGTTGAAGAGGTTGACCGACGCAAAAACATTCAGTACTTC.